One sample yielded the 9 T cell receptor beta chains listed below, sequenced in a study of human T cells and chemical hapten exposure. Via MiXCR, TCRdb re-called the RACE reads, giving one row per CDR3 protein. Of 40,000 to 50,000 distinct CDR3 sequences detected, under 4.5% appear once; the ten largest clones hold 20% to 30%. The sample's time point: patch test 1, 2 weeks after DPC sensitization. The treatment: therapeutic diphenylcyclopropenone sensitization with weekly scalp DPC. Before extraction, the whole blood was not fractionated, and total RNA was taken from it. Sample: whole blood, taken in connection with sensitization to the hapten diphenylcyclopropenone (DPC). These TCRs come from a middle-aged man with alopecia areata. Some clones in this sample may be carry-over from other donors' samples.

J is TRBJ1-6 and V is TRBV12-3 or TRBV12-4, with TRBD1 matching 7 bases. J was trimmed by 8 bases and V by 2 bases; bases with no gene match: 9. CDR3 length: 16 residues. CDR3 DNA sequence: TGTGCCAGCAGTTTATCGGGACAGTGGTATCATTCACCCCTCCACTTT. It translates to CASSLSGQWYHSPLHF.

Many counts were recorded for this clonotype. This sequence joins TRBV7-9 and TRBJ2-7, with TRBD1 matching over 7 bases. The CDR3 totals 15 residues. Trimming removed 5 bases from V and 4 bases from J; junction bases left unmatched: 11. Per germline, CDR1 SEHNR and CDR2 FQNEAQ (reference sequence). The chain's CDR3 is CASSLAATGSYEQYF. CDR3 in DNA: TGTGCCAGCAGCCTCGCCGCGACAGGGTCGTACGAGCAGTACTTC.

This clonotype has a count of ten or more. J is TRBJ1-1 and V is TRBV7-9; D might be TRBD1 (6 bases). The CDR3 has 15 residues. V was trimmed by 3 bases and J by 1 base, leaving 12 bases between them. The germline V gene encodes CDR1 SEHNR and CDR2 FQNEAQ (reference sequence). The CDR3 is CASSFIGQSNTEAFF. DNA for the CDR3: TGTGCCAGCAGCTTTATCGGACAGTCGAACACTGAAGCTTTCTTT.

This clonotype was detected ten times or more. V usage is TRBV12-5 and J usage is TRBJ2-3; a weak D match, TRBD2 (6 bases). Germline assignment: CDR1 LGHNT and CDR2 FRNRAP. This CDR3 has 15 residues. V was pared by 6 bases and J by 0 bases, with 13 bases between. The CDR3 is CASGPGAGSTDTQYF. For the CDR3, the DNA is TGTGCTAGTGGCCCCGGCGCGGGAAGCACAGATACGCAGTATTTT. Drawing the rest from reference TRBV12-5 and TRBJ2-3, the complete variable domain is DARVTQTPRHKVTEMGQEVTMRCQPILGHNTVFWYRQTMMQGLELLAYFRNRAPLDDSGMPKDRFSAEMPDATLATLKIQPSEPRDSAVYFCASGPGAGSTDTQYFGPGTRLTVL.

This clonotype was detected many times. The chain uses TRBV29-1 and TRBJ1-5, with TRBD1 matching 11 bases. V lost 6 bases, J lost 5 bases, and 9 bases stayed unmatched. This CDR3 comprises 15 residues. Germline lookup yields CDR1 SQVTM and CDR2 ANQGSEA. CDR3 in DNA: TGCAGCGTGGCCGGGACAGGGGGTCCGCATCAGCCCCAGCATTTT. Translated: CSVAGTGGPHQPQHF.

This clonotype appeared many times. This rearrangement joins TRBV29-1 to TRBJ2-3; 8 nucleotides match TRBD2. Germline lookup yields CDR1 SQVTM and CDR2 ANQGSEA. J lost 5 bases, V lost 5 bases, and 9 bases had no gene match. The CDR3 runs 14 residues. This CDR3 is CSVLPAGVIDTQYF. DNA for the CDR3: TGCAGCGTTCTTCCAGCGGGAGTTATAGATACGCAGTATTTT.

This clonotype occurred a few times. The chain joins TRBV6-5 to TRBJ1-1, with D unclear. This CDR3 has 12 residues. CDR1 is MNHEY, CDR2 SVGAGI, per germline. The germline V and J ends were trimmed by 6 bases and 8 bases, with 13 bases remaining between them. DNA for the CDR3: TGTGCCAGCAGCCGAAGAGGAGCCGAAGCTTTCTTT. Encoded protein: CASSRRGAEAFF.

This clonotype was seen at least ten times. The V call is TRBV9, the J call TRBJ1-2; D is perhaps TRBD1 (6 bases). CDR3 length: 12 residues. The germline CDR1 and CDR2 sequences are SGDLS and YYNGEE. V was clipped by 2 bases and J by 10 bases, with 12 bases between them. The CDR3 region is CASSVGQSDYTF. Here the CDR3 DNA reads TGTGCCAGCAGCGTCGGACAGTCAGACTACACCTTC.

This clonotype was observed at least ten times. The V and J genes are TRBV12-3 or TRBV12-4 and TRBJ1-2; 7 nucleotides align to TRBD1. V lost 3 bases, J lost 4 bases, and 5 bases stayed unmatched. The CDR3 has 14 amino acids. The CDR3 nucleotides are TGTGCCAGCAGTTTGTTCCGGGACAGCTATGGCTACACCTTC. It is translated as CASSLFRDSYGYTF.